This section outlines one T cell receptor beta chain sequence together with its context. Its specificity is unknown. This sample was included in a study of CD8+ T cells in alopecia areata. Study context: Treated patients received severity scores based on the percentage of scalp area affected.

RNA was isolated and reverse transcribed to cDNA, the sequencing template. Sequencing used immunoSEQ multiplex PCR; TCRdb keeps in-frame clones, though not all of them. The sample lists 200,000 to 250,000 clones; roughly three fifths were seen once. Specified treatment: oral pan-JAK inhibitor, 5-10 mg twice daily. Alopecia areata patients provided lesional scalp punch biopsies and peripheral blood, both collected for the study. The study's findings and limits: With one nonresponder, baseline CD8+ expansion's link to response remains uncertain.

This CDR3 region has 12 residues. Germline lookup yields CDR1 SQVTM and CDR2 ANQGSEA. Deletions cut 6 bases from V and 2 bases from J, with 11 bases between. The sample consisted of CD4+ T cells sorted from blood, taken at approximately week 45, from a patient treated with tofacitinib. The sequence was obtained from a human donor with alopecia areata. J is TRBJ2-7 and V is TRBV29-1; D is ambiguous. The CDR3 here is CSVIFGAYEQYF. The CDR3 DNA is TGCAGCGTCATCTTTGGGGCCTACGAGCAGTACTTC.